The clone carrying this TCR beta chain was seen repeatedly, ten times or more. The sample comes from a study of low-dose radiotherapy and immunotherapy resistance in tumors. Study overall: Patients took aspirin (300 mg orally, daily) for four cycles beginning at cycle 1 day 1.

This CDR3 spans 15 amino acids. The V gene's germline CDR1 is DFQATT and CDR2 SNEGSKA (reference sequence). V was trimmed by 2 bases and J by 0 bases, leaving 14 bases between them. Time point here: before trial treatment. In the RACIN dose-escalation trial, donors got nivolumab plus ipilimumab with aspirin, cyclophosphamide and radiotherapy. Primers used for first-strand cDNA, a TRAV- and TRBV-specific set, covered both alpha and beta chains. Both a constant-region primer and a V-primer adapter served to amplify TCRs across roughly 20 PCR cycles. Through in vitro transcription, the mRNA that had been isolated was amplified. TCRdb recomputed calls from the reads with MiXCR, one row per CDR3 protein. Of about 82,000 distinct CDR3 sequences listed, under 20% are singletons.

The chain recombines TRBV20-1 with TRBJ2-7; D might be TRBD1 (5 bases). The sequence derives from a male donor with prostate cancer. Specimen: PBMCs, collected before treatment. The CDR3 DNA reads TGCAGTGCTAGAACTGGTCGGCAGGGCTCCTACGAGCAGTACTTC. It is translated as CSARTGRQGSYEQYF.